The following is a T cell receptor beta chain sequence with its context. The Seattle patients joined while their infection was active and were tracked longitudinally afterward. The sample belongs to a study of blood T cell repertoires in COVID-19. The overall study: T cells, B-cell-depleted T cells, or PBMCs supplied cDNA or gDNA.

This CDR3 spans 15 amino acids. Trimming shortened V by 4 bases and J by 8 bases, and 19 bases separated the two germline ends. Germline lookup yields CDR1 SGHKS and CDR2 YYEKEE (reference sequence). Authors' data handling: Reference gene primer amplification gave nucleated cell count estimates. Measured with immunoSEQ multiplex PCR; TCRdb has only the in-frame clones, and not every one. That table furnishes V, J and clone size, whereas the DNA furnished D and trimming. In the table there are about 270,000 clones, about nine tenths of which are singletons. Input material: peripheral blood. The sequence came from a woman between 25 and 40 years old with COVID-19, enrolled during active disease. V gene TRBV5-5 combines with J gene TRBJ2-1; D is perhaps TRBD1 (6 bases). The CDR3 nucleotides are TGTGCCAGCAGCGTTGGGCCCCAACAGGGCGATGAGCAGTTCTTC. Its protein product is CASSVGPQQGDEQFF.